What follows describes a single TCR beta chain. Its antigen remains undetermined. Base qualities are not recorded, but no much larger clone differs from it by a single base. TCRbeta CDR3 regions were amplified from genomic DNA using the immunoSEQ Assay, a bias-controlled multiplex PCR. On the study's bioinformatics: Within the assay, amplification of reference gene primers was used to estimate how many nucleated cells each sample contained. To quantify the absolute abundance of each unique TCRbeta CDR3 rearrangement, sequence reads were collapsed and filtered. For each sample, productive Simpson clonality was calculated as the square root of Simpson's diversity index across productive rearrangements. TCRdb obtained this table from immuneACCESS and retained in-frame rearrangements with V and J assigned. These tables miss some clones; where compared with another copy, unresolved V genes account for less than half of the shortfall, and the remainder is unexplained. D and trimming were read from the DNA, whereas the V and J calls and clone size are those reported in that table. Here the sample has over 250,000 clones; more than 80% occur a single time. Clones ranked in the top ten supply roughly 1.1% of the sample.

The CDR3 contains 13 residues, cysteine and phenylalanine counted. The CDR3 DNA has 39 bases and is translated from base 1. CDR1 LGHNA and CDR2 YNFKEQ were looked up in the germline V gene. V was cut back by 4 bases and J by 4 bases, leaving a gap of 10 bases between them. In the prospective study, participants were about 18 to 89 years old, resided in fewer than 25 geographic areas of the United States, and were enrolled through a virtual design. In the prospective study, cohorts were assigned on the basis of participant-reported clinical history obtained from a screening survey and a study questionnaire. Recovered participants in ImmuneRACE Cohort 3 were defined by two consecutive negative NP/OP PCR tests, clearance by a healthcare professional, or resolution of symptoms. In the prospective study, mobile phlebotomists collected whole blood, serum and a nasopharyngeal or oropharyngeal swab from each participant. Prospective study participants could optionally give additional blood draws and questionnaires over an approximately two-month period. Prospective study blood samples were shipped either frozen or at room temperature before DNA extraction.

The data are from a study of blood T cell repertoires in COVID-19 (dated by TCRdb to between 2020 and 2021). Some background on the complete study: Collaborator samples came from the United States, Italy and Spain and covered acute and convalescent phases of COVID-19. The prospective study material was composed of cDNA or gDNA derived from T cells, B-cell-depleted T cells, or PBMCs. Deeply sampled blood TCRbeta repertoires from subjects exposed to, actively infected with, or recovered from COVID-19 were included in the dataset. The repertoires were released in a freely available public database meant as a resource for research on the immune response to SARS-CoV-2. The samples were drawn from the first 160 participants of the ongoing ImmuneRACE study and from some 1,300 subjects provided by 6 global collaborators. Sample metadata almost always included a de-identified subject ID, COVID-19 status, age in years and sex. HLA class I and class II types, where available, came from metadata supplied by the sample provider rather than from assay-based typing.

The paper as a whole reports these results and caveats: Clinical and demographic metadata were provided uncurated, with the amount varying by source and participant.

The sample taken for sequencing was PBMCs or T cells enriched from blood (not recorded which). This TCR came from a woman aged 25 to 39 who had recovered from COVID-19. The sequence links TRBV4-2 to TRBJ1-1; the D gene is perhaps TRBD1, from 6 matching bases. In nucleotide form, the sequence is TGTGCCAGCAGCCCCGGACAGTTCACTGAAGCTTTCTTT. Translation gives CASSPGQFTEAFF.